The present T cell receptor (beta chain) was sequenced within a study of blood T cell repertoires in COVID-19. For the study at large: Acute and convalescent COVID-19 specimens originated in the United States, Italy and Spain.

Profiling relied on immunoSEQ multiplex PCR, and the TCRdb table lists in-frame clones only, not all of them. The data hold more than 35,000 clones, with 88% observed a single time. This receptor was identified in a human donor in a cohort sampled during active COVID-19. Sample: peripheral blood.

The CDR3 spells CATTSQGANTGELFF. DNA for the CDR3: TGTGCCACCACATCACAGGGCGCGAACACCGGGGAGCTGTTTTTT. The rearrangement joins TRBV10-3 to TRBJ2-2; perhaps TRBD1 as D (6 bases). V gave up 10 bases and J gave up 0 bases, with 15 bases separating them. The CDR3 is made up of 15 amino acids. Germline-derived CDR1 and CDR2 are ENHRY and SYGVKD.